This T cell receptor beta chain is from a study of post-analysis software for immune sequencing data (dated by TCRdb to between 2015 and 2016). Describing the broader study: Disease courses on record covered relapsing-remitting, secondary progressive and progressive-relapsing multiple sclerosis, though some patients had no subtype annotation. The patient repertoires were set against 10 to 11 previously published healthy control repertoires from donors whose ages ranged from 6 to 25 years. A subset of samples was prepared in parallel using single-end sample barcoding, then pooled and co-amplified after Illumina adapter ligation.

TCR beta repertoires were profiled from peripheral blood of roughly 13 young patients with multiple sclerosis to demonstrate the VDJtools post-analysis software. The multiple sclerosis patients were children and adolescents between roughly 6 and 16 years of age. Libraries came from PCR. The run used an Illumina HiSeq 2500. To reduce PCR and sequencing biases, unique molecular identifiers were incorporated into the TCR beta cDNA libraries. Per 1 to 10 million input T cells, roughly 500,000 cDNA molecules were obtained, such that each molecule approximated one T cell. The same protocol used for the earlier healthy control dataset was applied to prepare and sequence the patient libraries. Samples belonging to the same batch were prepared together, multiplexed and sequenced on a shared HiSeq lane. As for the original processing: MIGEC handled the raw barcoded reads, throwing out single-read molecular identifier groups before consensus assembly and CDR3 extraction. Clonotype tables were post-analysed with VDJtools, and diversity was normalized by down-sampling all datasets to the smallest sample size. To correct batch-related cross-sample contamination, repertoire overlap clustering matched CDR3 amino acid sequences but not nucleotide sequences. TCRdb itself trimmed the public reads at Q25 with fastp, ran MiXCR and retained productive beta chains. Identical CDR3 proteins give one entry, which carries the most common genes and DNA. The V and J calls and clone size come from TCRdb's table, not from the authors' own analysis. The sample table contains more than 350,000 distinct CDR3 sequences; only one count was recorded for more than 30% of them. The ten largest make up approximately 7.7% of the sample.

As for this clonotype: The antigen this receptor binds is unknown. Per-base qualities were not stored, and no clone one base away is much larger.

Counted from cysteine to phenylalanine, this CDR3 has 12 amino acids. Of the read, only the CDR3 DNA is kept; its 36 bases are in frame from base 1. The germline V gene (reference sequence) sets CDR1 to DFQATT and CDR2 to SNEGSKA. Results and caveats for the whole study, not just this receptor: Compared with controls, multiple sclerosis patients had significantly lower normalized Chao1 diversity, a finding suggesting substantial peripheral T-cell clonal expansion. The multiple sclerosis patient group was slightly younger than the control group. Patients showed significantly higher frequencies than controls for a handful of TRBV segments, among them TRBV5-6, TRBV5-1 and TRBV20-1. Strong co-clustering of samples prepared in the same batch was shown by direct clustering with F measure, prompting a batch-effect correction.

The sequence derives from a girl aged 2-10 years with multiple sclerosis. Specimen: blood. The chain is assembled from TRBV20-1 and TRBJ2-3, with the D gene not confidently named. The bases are TGCGGCATTTTGGTCCTTGGAGATACGCAGTATTTT. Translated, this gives CGILVLGDTQYF.